This T cell receptor (beta chain) was identified in a study of blood T cell repertoires in COVID-19. Assay: immunoSEQ multiplex PCR; the TCRdb copy retains only in-frame clones and omits some. The data show more than 140,000 clones, with around 80% seen just once and approximately 7.1% held by the top ten. Turning to this clone: This same CDR3 is encoded by further DNA sequences in the sample.

The germline V and J ends were trimmed by 2 bases and 0 bases, with 10 bases remaining between them. Per germline, CDR1 SGHTA and CDR2 FQGNSA. The CDR3 is 15 residues long. Sample: peripheral blood. The V and J genes are TRBV7-2 and TRBJ2-5, with D perhaps matching TRBD2 (6 bases). The receptor's source is a woman aged 45-65 years in a cohort sampled during active or convalescent COVID-19. The CDR3 DNA reads as TGTGCCAGCAGCTTAAGGGCGGGAAACCAAGAGACCCAGTACTTC. Translated, it gives CASSLRAGNQETQYF.